The rows below give T cell receptor beta chains drawn from one sample of a study of blood T cell repertoires in COVID-19. Method: immunoSEQ multiplex PCR; TCRdb's copy keeps in-frame clones and lacks some. The sample lists about 90,000 clones; around 92% were seen once. Material for sequencing was peripheral blood. The source of these receptors is a middle-aged man with COVID-19, enrolled during active disease. CDR3s include the opening cysteine and the closing phenylalanine or tryptophan. The D gene is left open where the match is weak.

D gene | J gene | V gene | CDR3 DNA | CDR3 protein
TRBD1 | TRBJ1-2 | TRBV6-5 | TGTGCCAGCAGTCCCACGACAGGGATCGGCTATGGCTACACCTTC | CASSPTTGIGYGYTF
TRBD1 | TRBJ1-2 | TRBV11-2 | TGTGCCAGCAGCTTGGACAGGTTATATGGCTACACCTTC | CASSLDRLYGYTF
TRBD1 | TRBJ1-2 | TRBV12-3/TRBV12-4 | TGTGCCAGCAATACCGGGACAGGGGTAGGCTACACCTTC | CASNTGTGVGYTF
TRBD1 | TRBJ2-2 | TRBV5-1 | TGCGCCAGCAGCTTGGGACAGGGTGGCACCGGGGAGCTGTTTTTT | CASSLGQGGTGELFF
TRBD1 | TRBJ2-7 | TRBV5-4 | TGTGCCAGCAGCTTGGGAGACAGGGCTATCTACGAGCAGTACTTC | CASSLGDRAIYEQYF
TRBD2 | TRBJ2-3 | TRBV4-1 | TGCGCCAGCAGCCAGCCTGGGGGGGGCACAGATACGCAGTATTTT | CASSQPGGGTDTQYF
. | TRBJ1-1 | TRBV18 | TGTGCCAGCTCACCAGCGGGTGTAGAAGCTTTCTTT | CASSPAGVEAFF
. | TRBJ1-6 | TRBV28 | TGTGCCAGCAGTCCCCCAGGAGGGCAGAATTCACCCCTCCACTTT | CASSPPGGQNSPLHF
. | TRBJ1-5 | TRBV2 | TGTGCCAGCAGTGAGGTCACAGTTAGCAATCAGCCCCAGCATTTT | CASSEVTVSNQPQHF
. | TRBJ1-6 | TRBV19 | TGTGCCAGTAGTATGGCGACAGATAATTCACCCCTCCACTTT | CASSMATDNSPLHF
. | TRBJ1-2 | TRBV29-1 | TGCAGCGTTGGCAGGGGTCATGGCTACACCTTC | CSVGRGHGYTF
TRBD1 | TRBJ1-1 | TRBV4-2 | TGTGCCAGCAGCCAGGCAGGGGGCTCTGAAGCTTTCTTT | CASSQAGGSEAFF
. | TRBJ2-2 | TRBV5-8 | TGTGCCAGCAGTCCCGGGACTGTCAACACCGGGGAGCTGTTTTTT | CASSPGTVNTGELFF
. | TRBJ2-7 | TRBV7-2 | TGTGCCAGCAGCGACTCCTCCGAGCAGTACTTC | CASSDSSEQYF
TRBD1 | TRBJ2-5 | TRBV28 | TGTGCCAGCAGTTTACCTTCGACAGGGAAAGAGACCCAGTACTTC | CASSLPSTGKETQYF
TRBD1 | TRBJ1-2 | TRBV7-9 | TGTGCCAGCAGCTCGAGGGGACAGGGCTATGGCTACACCTTC | CASSSRGQGYGYTF
TRBD2 | TRBJ2-3 | TRBV7-3 | TGTGCCAGCAGCTTATTTCGCGGTACGAGGAGAGCGGGGGTTAAGGATACGCAGTATTTT | CASSLFRGTRRAGVKDTQYF
TRBD1 | TRBJ2-4 | TRBV3-1/TRBV3-2 | TGTGCCAGCAGCCAAGATCAGGACAGGGGGGGATACATAGCCAAAAACATTCAGTACTTC | CASSQDQDRGGYIAKNIQYF
TRBD1 | TRBJ1-1 | TRBV29-1 | TGCAGCGTTTCACAGGGGGGTAGCACTGAAGCTTTCTTT | CSVSQGGSTEAFF
. | TRBJ2-3 | TRBV5-1 | TGCGCCAGCAGCTCCCCCCGTGAGGGGGGGGCCACAGATACGCAGTATTTT | CASSSPREGGATDTQYF
TRBD1 | TRBJ1-1 | TRBV5-1 | TGCGCCAGCAGCTTAGGGACAGGGCTAAATCCGAACACTGAAGCTTTCTTT | CASSLGTGLNPNTEAFF
. | TRBJ2-7 | TRBV7-8 | TGTGCCAGCAGCTCGAGGAGGTTAAGCTCCTACGAGCAGTACTTC | CASSSRRLSSYEQYF
TRBD1 | TRBJ2-6 | TRBV6-4 | TGTGCCAGCAGCCCGACAGGGACCAACTCTGGGGCCAACGTCCTGACTTTC | CASSPTGTNSGANVLTF
. | TRBJ1-5 | TRBV7-9 | TGTGCCAGCACTTCGGGGGGACCCCCCGGCCATCAGCCCCAGCATTTT | CASTSGGPPGHQPQHF